This T cell receptor (beta chain) was sequenced in a study of OX40 agonist ivuxolimab in advanced cancers. Describing the broader study: Ivuxolimab, which targeted the costimulatory receptor OX40 (CD134), was an agonistic, fully human IgG2 monoclonal antibody. Three dose-escalation patients achieved partial responses, one with hepatocellular carcinoma and two with cutaneous melanoma. Among the roughly 50 dose-escalation patients, some 20 had hepatocellular carcinoma, 15 or so melanoma, 9 renal cell carcinoma and 9 head and neck cancer. The purpose of peripheral TCRbeta sequencing was to test whether ivuxolimab changed TCR sequence diversity and led to clonal T-cell expansion. Prior anti-PD-1, anti-PD-L1 or anti-CTLA-4 therapy was permitted, and about 40% of dose-escalation patients had received checkpoint inhibitors. The paper covers the monotherapy dose-escalation part of the phase I ivuxolimab trial, which included N = 52 patients. Intravenous ivuxolimab was administered to patients every 2 weeks at six dose levels: 0.01, 0.1, 0.3, 1.5, 3 and 10 mg/kg. In the dose-escalation cohort, more than 75% of patients were male, and the mean age was roughly 60 years, with a range of 23 to 79.

This clone was observed a handful of times. Its recognized antigen is unknown. The sample holds no much larger clone one base away, and base qualities are not on file. For sequencing of the TCRbeta CDR3 region, genomic DNA was extracted from the sorted cells. The immunoSEQ Assay was used for sequencing of TCRbeta CDR3 regions. TCRdb's version of the immuneACCESS table is confined to in-frame rearrangements and falls short of the full clone set. An unresolved V gene accounts for under half of the shortfall where checked; the remainder is of unknown origin. The table for this sample lists 60,000 to 90,000 clones; around 90% of them were counted only once. Less than 8% of the sample rests with the top ten. The trial excluded patients who had a history of autoimmune disease or who were on systemic immunosuppression. Peripheral blood for TCR sequencing was drawn from every dose cohort at baseline, at cycle 4 day 1 and at cycle 7 day 1. The samples were taken from a phase I, first-in-human, multicenter, open-label dose-escalation trial of ivuxolimab. The trial enrolled adults with locally advanced or metastatic head and neck squamous cell, hepatocellular, melanoma or renal cell carcinoma. Before TCR sequencing, CD4+ and CD8+ T cells were separately sorted from peripheral blood.

V is reduced by 1 base and J by 2 bases, leaving a spacing of 8 bases between them. The CDR3 measures 14 amino acids from cysteine to phenylalanine. Only the CDR3 region is kept as DNA, spanning 42 bases read in frame from base 1. CDR1 and CDR2 (LNHDA, SQIVND) derive from the germline V gene (reference sequence). Points the paper makes about the study in general: Low levels of normalized T-cell clonal expansion were also seen in some patients who did not respond. In partial responders in the 0.1-3.0 mg/kg groups, normalized peripheral clonal expansion was found to be among the lowest, especially among CD8+ T cells. After ivuxolimab, CD8+ T cells had more expanded clones than CD4+ T cells on average. The antigen specificity of the peripheral T cells that underwent clonal expansion was not determined. At doses of 0.1 to 3.0 mg/kg, clonal expansion of both CD4+ and CD8+ T cells in blood was seen between baseline and week 6.

The receptor was derived from an adult with an advanced solid tumor such as melanoma, head and neck, liver or kidney cancer. The source was CD4+ or CD8+ T cells sorted from blood, collected in a trial of the OX40 agonist ivuxolimab. The chain was built from TRBV19 and TRBJ1-2, with the D gene uncertain. The CDR3 protein is CASSIGPTNYGYTF. The DNA sequence is TGTGCCAGTAGTATAGGTCCGACCAACTATGGCTACACCTTC.